This T cell receptor (beta chain) was sequenced during a study of blood T cell repertoires in COVID-19. Overall study context: Samples came from the United States, Italy and Spain, spanning acute and convalescent COVID-19.

Original processing methods: By means of reference gene primer amplification, nucleated cell counts were estimated. Generated by immunoSEQ multiplex PCR, the TCRdb table keeps only in-frame clones and is missing some. The D gene and trimming were derived from the DNA, and the V and J assignments and clone size from that table. Among around 150,000 clones, about 83% were seen once, and the ten largest hold about a tenth. The sequence was obtained from a woman between 70 and 85 years old with COVID-19, enrolled during active disease. The sequenced sample was peripheral blood.

The CDR3 spells CASSQWGLAGGNEQYF. For the CDR3, the DNA is TGTGCCAGCAGCCAATGGGGACTAGCGGGGGGGAACGAGCAGTACTTC. The chain is built from TRBV5-6 and TRBJ2-7, with 16 bases that match TRBD2. V was clipped by 4 bases and J by 5 bases; unmatched bases: 6. This CDR3 comprises 16 residues. In germline, CDR1 is SGHDT, CDR2 YYEEEE.